This T cell receptor beta chain was captured in a study of PD-1 blockade in classical Hodgkin lymphoma. Study-wide results and limits: Significantly greater TCR diversity emerged by C4D1 in CD4+ cells but not CD8+ cells. Patients starting nivolumab under 1 year after ASCT were excluded. In newly diagnosed patients, baseline TCR diversity was reportedly below that of healthy donors. Those achieving complete response showed baseline diversity like newly diagnosed patients.

Specified time point: cycle 4 day 1 (C4D1), after five to seven weeks of nivolumab. Relapse was seen in all patients after autologous stem cell transplantation, and brentuximab vedotin exposure was variable. The V and J ends lost 3 bases and 1 base respectively, with 10 bases between them. CDR3 size: 15 residues. Germline assignment: CDR1 MDHEN and CDR2 SYDVKM. The protocol was immunoSEQ multiplex PCR, while the TCRdb copy is restricted to in-frame clones and leaves out a portion. The table shows 25,000 to 30,000 clones, with around 77% occurring only once. For this clone: Its target is not known.

V and J are TRBV28 and TRBJ2-1, with D hard to call. Material: peripheral blood mononuclear cells (PBMCs), obtained before the fourth cycle of nivolumab. The sequence derives from a human donor with classical Hodgkin lymphoma. The CDR3 DNA sequence: TGTGCCAGCAGTTTCCGAGGCAGGTCCTACAATGAGCAGTTCTTC. Protein product: CASSFRGRSYNEQFF. Filled out from reference TRBV28 and TRBJ2-1, the complete variable domain reads DVKVTQSSRYLVKRTGEKVFLECVQDMDHENMFWYRQDPGLGLRLIYFSYDVKMKEKGDIPEGYSVSREKKERFSLILESASTNQTSMYLCASSFRGRSYNEQFFGPGTRLTVL.